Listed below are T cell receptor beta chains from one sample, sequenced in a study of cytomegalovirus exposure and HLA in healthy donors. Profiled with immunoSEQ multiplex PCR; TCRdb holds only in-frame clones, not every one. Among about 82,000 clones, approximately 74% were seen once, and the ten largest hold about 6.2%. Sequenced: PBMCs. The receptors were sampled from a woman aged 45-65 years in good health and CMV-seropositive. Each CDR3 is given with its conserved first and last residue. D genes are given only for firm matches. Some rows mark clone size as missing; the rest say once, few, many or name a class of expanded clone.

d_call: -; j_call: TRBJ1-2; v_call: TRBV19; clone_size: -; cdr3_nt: TGTGCCAGTAGTATGGGCAGCAAGATTAACTATGGCTACACCTTC; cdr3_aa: CASSMGSKINYGYTF
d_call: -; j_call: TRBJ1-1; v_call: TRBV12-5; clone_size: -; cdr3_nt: TGTGCTAGTGGTTTGTCCGCAGACACTGAAGCTTTCTTT; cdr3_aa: CASGLSADTEAFF
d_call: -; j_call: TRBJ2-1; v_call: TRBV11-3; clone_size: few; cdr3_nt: TGTGCCAGCAGCTCATTACAGTTGACCTCCTACAATGAGCAGTTCTTC; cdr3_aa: CASSSLQLTSYNEQFF
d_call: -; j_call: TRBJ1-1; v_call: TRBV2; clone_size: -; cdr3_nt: TGTGCCAGCACTTTTGAGAGGAACACTGAAGCTTTCTTT; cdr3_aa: CASTFERNTEAFF
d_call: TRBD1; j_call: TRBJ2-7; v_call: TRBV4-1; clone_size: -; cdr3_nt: TGCGCCAGCAGCCAATTGGGGACAGCGAACTACGAGCAGTACTTC; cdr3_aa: CASSQLGTANYEQYF
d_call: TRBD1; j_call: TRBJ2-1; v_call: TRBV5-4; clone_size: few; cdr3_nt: TGTGCCAGCAGCTTGGCCGGGACAGGGGTCTACAATGAGCAGTTCTTC; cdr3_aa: CASSLAGTGVYNEQFF
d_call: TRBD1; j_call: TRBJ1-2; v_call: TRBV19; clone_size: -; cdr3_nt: TGTGCCAGTATCCGAACAGGGGGAAACTATGGCTACACCTTC; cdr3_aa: CASIRTGGNYGYTF
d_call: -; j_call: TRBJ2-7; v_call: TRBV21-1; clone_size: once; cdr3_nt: TGTGCCAGCAGCAGCCGGGACACCTCCTACGAGCAGTACTTC; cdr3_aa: CASSSRDTSYEQYF
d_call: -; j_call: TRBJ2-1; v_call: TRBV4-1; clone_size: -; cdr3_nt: TGCGCCAGCAGCCAAGGGGACTTGACCTCCTACAATGAGCAGTTCTTC; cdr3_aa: CASSQGDLTSYNEQFF
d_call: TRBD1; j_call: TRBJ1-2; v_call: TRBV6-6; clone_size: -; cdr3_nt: TGTGCCAGCAGTTTTGACAGGGTTGGCTACACCTTC; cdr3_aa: CASSFDRVGYTF
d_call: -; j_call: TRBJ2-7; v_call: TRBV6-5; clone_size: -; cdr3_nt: TGTGCCAGCAGAGCAGGGTTCGACTACGAGCAGTACTTC; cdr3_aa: CASRAGFDYEQYF
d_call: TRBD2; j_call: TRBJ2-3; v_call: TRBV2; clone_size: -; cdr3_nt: TGTGCCAGCAGTGTGGGTAGCGGGATCACAGATACGCAGTATTTT; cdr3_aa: CASSVGSGITDTQYF
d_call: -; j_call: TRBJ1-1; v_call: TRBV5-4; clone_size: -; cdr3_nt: TGTGCCAGCAGCTCTGGACATGTATCTTTGTACACTGAAGCTTTCTTT; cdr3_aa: CASSSGHVSLYTEAFF
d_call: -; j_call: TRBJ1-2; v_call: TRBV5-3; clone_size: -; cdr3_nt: TGTGCCAGACGGACAAGGTACTATGGCTACACCTTC; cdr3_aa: CARRTRYYGYTF
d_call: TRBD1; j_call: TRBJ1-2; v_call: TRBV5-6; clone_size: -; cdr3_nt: TGTGCCAGCAGCTCCGTACAGGGGATCTATGGCTACACCTTC; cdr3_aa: CASSSVQGIYGYTF
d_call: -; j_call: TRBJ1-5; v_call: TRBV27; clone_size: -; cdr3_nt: TGTGCCAGCAGTTTATCCGACAGGTATAGCAATCAGCCCCAGCATTTT; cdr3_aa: CASSLSDRYSNQPQHF
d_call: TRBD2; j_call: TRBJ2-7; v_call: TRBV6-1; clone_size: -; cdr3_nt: TGTGCCAGCGCAAGGACTAGCGCCATCTCCTACGAGCAGTACTTC; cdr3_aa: CASARTSAISYEQYF